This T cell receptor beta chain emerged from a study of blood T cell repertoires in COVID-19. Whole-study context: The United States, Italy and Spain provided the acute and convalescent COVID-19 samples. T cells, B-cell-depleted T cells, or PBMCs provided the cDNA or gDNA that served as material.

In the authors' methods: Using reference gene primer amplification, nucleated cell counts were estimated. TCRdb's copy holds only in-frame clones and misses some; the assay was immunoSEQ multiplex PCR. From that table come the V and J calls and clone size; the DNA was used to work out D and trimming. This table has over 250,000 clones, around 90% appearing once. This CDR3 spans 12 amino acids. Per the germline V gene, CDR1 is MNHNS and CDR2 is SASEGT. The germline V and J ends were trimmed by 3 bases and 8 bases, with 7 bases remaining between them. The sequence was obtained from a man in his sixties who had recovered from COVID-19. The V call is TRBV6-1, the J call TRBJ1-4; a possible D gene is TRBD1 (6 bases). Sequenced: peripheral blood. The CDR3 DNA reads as TGTGCCAGCAGTGACAGGGGAGAAAAACTGTTTTTT. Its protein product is CASSDRGEKLFF.